The T cell receptor (beta chain) described here comes from a study of cytotoxic CD8 clonotypes in ibrutinib-treated CLL. Study-wide context: The authors obtained response samples at a median of about 11 months of treatment, range 6 to 36.

This clone is a singleton in its sample. Assay: immunoSEQ multiplex PCR; the TCRdb copy retains only in-frame clones and omits some. The data show 50,000 to 60,000 clones, with around four fifths seen just once and about a fifth held by the top ten. The length of the CDR3 is 16 residues. V lost 1 base to trimming and J lost 1 base, with 14 bases between them. Germline loops: CDR1 KGHSH, CDR2 LQKENI. The sequence was obtained from a human donor with chronic lymphocytic leukemia. This chain connects TRBV18 to TRBJ2-7, with D perhaps matching TRBD1 (6 bases). The sample was PBMCs, taken after 24 months of ibrutinib treatment. CDR3 nucleotide sequence: TGTGCCAGCTCACCACACCGGGGACACTTTTCCTACGAGCAGTACTTC. Its protein product is CASSPHRGHFSYEQYF.